This passage covers 19 T cell receptor beta chains from one sample sequenced in a study of cytomegalovirus exposure and HLA in healthy donors. 60 Vbeta and 13 Jbeta primers were used in PCR. The protocol was immunoSEQ multiplex PCR, while the TCRdb copy is restricted to in-frame clones and leaves out a portion. In all, the sample yields 100,000 to 150,000 clones. Sample: PBMCs. These TCRs come from a man aged 25-45 years in good health and CMV-seronegative.

The gene calls are TRBV19 and TRBJ2-7; D possibly corresponds to TRBD2 (6 bases). Trimming shortened V by 0 bases and J by 4 bases, and 7 bases separated the two germline ends. Germline CDR1 LNHDA, CDR2 SQIVND (reference sequence). This CDR3 comprises 13 residues. CDR3 nucleotides: TGTGCCAGTAGTATAGAGGAGGGATACGAGCAGTACTTC. Its translation is CASSIEEGYEQYF.

The chain carries TRBV28 and TRBJ1-2, with 10 nucleotides matching TRBD1. Looked up from germline, CDR1 is MDHEN and CDR2 is SYDVKM. The CDR3 length is 20 residues. Trimming took 5 bases from V and 4 from J; bases not matched to a gene: 22. The CDR3 region has the DNA TGTGCCAGCAGTCCATTTTTAGGGTTGACAGGGGGCGAATCATCCTATGGCTACACCTTC. Translation gives CASSPFLGLTGGESSYGYTF.

The rearrangement joins TRBV10-3 to TRBJ2-7, with TRBD2 as a possible D gene (6 bases). CDR1 is ENHRY and CDR2 is SYGVKD in the germline V gene. Trimming stripped 8 bases from V and 3 bases from J, with 14 bases between. The CDR3 consists of 13 residues. The CDR3 here is CAIGGAANYEQYF. The CDR3 coding sequence is TGTGCCATCGGAGGGGCTGCCAACTACGAGCAGTACTTC.

V gene TRBV11-3 combines with J gene TRBJ2-7; the match to TRBD1 covers 7 bases. Germline loops: CDR1 SGHNT, CDR2 YENEEA. This CDR3 is 13 amino acids long. The trim removed 4 bases at V and 3 bases at J, leaving 3 bases unmatched. The CDR3 DNA reads as TGTGCCAGCAGCTACCGGGACAGCTACGAGCAGTACTTC. It encodes CASSYRDSYEQYF.

The V call is TRBV15, the J call TRBJ1-2; maybe TRBD1 (5 bases). V was pared by 0 bases and J by 1 base, with 12 bases between. CDR1 and CDR2 from the germline V gene are LNHNV and YYDKDF (reference sequence). There are 16 residues in the CDR3. DNA of the CDR3: TGTGCCACCAGCAGAGATGGGGCAGTCTATAACTATGGCTACACCTTC. It yields the protein CATSRDGAVYNYGYTF.

V is TRBV4-1 and J is TRBJ2-3; D unclear. The CDR3 runs 14 residues. The V and J ends lost 0 bases and 0 bases respectively, with 4 bases between them. From germline, CDR1 is MGHRA and CDR2 YSYEKL. Here the CDR3 DNA reads TGCGCCAGCAGCCAAGAGACTAGCACAGATACGCAGTATTTT. As protein: CASSQETSTDTQYF.

In DNA, the CDR3 is TGCGCCAGCGGACTAGCGGGAGGCACAGATACGCAGTATTTT. This gives the protein CASGLAGGTDTQYF. This rearrangement joins TRBV10-2 to TRBJ2-3; 13 bases align to TRBD2. The CDR3 is made up of 14 amino acids. Germline V gene sequence: CDR1 WSHSY, CDR2 SAAADI. The ends lost 8 bases at V and 1 base at J; junction bases unmatched: 0.

Note on this clone: This sample also contains other DNA sequences that code for the same CDR3. J is TRBJ1-2 and V is TRBV27; 7 nucleotides align to TRBD1. The CDR3 is 13 amino acids. Germline V gene lookup returns CDR1 MNHEY and CDR2 SMNVEV (reference sequence). Losses at the gene ends were 3 bases for V and 2 bases for J; bases not matched to a gene: 0. CDR3 bases: TGTGCCAGCAGTTTGACAGGGAACTATGGCTACACCTTC. It translates to CASSLTGNYGYTF.

This rearrangement joins TRBV28 to TRBJ2-1; possibly TRBD1 for D (6 bases). Germline loops: CDR1 MDHEN, CDR2 SYDVKM. The CDR3 is made up of 13 amino acids. V was cut by 5 bases and J by 8 bases, with 13 bases left in between. This CDR3 reads CASSQNRDHEQFF. The CDR3 region has the DNA TGTGCCAGCAGTCAGAACAGGGACCATGAGCAGTTCTTC.

The genes are TRBV6-1 and TRBJ1-4, with 11 bases lining up with TRBD1. In germline, CDR1 is MNHNS, CDR2 SASEGT. This CDR3 is 14 amino acids long. With 6 bases clipped from V and 6 bases from J, the junction kept 3 bases outside the gene matches. This chain's CDR3 is CASRVGQGDEKLFF. CDR3 nucleotides: TGTGCCAGCAGGGTGGGACAGGGGGATGAAAAACTGTTTTTT.

This chain uses TRBV27 with TRBJ2-7; TRBD2 aligns across 9 bases. Germline V gene sequence: CDR1 MNHEY, CDR2 SMNVEV (reference sequence). V was pared by 5 bases and J by 2 bases, with 10 bases of the junction left unmatched. The CDR3 sequence is 16 residues long. This chain's CDR3 is CASSPLRAGGAYEQYF. DNA for the CDR3: TGTGCCAGCAGTCCTCTCCGAGCGGGGGGAGCCTACGAGCAGTACTTC.

Remarks on this clone: Other DNA sequences in the sample encode the same CDR3. The chain couples TRBV29-1 to TRBJ1-1, with D possibly being TRBD1 (5 bases). CDR1 SQVTM and CDR2 ANQGSEA come from the germline V gene. Trimming removed 7 bases from V and 5 bases from J, with 26 bases in between. The length of the CDR3 is 16 residues. DNA for the CDR3: TGCAGCGCCGGGGGATGGGGTCTCGGGGGGGGAACTGAAGCTTTCTTT. This codes for CSAGGWGLGGGTEAFF.

The chain carries TRBV27 and TRBJ1-2, with 7 bases that match TRBD1. Per the germline V gene, CDR1 is MNHEY and CDR2 is SMNVEV (reference sequence). Trimming took 4 bases from V and 1 from J; bases not matched to a gene: 18. The CDR3 contains 19 residues. DNA for the CDR3: TGTGCCAGCAGTTCCCACTTCGGGCTGGGGACAGATCTTAACTATGGCTACACCTTC. Protein sequence: CASSSHFGLGTDLNYGYTF.

The V call is TRBV19, the J call TRBJ1-5, with D possibly TRBD1 on 5 matching bases. The length of the CDR3 is 13 residues. Germline lookup yields CDR1 LNHDA and CDR2 SQIVND (reference sequence). V was clipped by 6 bases and J by 6 bases, with 12 bases between them. CDR3: CASSDTGGQPQHF. The CDR3 nucleotides read TGTGCCAGTAGCGACACCGGGGGTCAGCCCCAGCATTTT.

The J gene is TRBJ1-6, the V gene TRBV6-1; 7 bases align to TRBD1. The V segment lost 3 bases and the J segment 7 bases; nucleotides outside the gene matches: 9. Germline V gives CDR1 MNHNS, CDR2 SASEGT. This CDR3 has 16 residues. The CDR3, as DNA: TGTGCCAGCAGTGATTTGAGGGCAGGGGGAAATTCACCCCTCCACTTT. Protein: CASSDLRAGGNSPLHF.

The CDR3 region has the DNA TGTGCCAGCAGACCTACAGGGGGCAATCAGCCCCAGCATTTT. Amino acid sequence: CASRPTGGNQPQHF. V gene TRBV12-1 combines with J gene TRBJ1-5; the table's D call, TRBD1, was not checked against the DNA. TRBV12-1 is given as a pseudogene. The CDR3 totals 14 residues.

The chain uses TRBV23-1 and TRBJ1-4; 7 bases agree with TRBD1. TRBV23-1 is designated an ORF whose function remains uncertain. V lost 6 bases, J lost 4 bases, and 8 bases stayed unmatched. There are 15 residues in the CDR3. CDR3 sequence: CASSLKTGNNEKLFF. For the CDR3, the DNA is TGCGCCAGCAGCCTTAAGACAGGGAATAATGAAAAACTGTTTTTT.

The rearrangement links TRBV27 to TRBJ2-3, with TRBD2 identical over 8 bases. Losses at the gene ends were 5 bases for V and 7 bases for J; bases not matched to a gene: 14. CDR3 length equals 16 residues. CDR1 is MNHEY, CDR2 SMNVEV, per germline (reference sequence). CDR3 nucleotides: TGTGCCAGCAGTCCGACGTGGGGGCGGGAGGCACATACGCAGTATTTT. Amino acid sequence: CASSPTWGREAHTQYF.

This chain links TRBV9 with TRBJ2-1; 8 bases are shared with TRBD1. Germline trimming cut 0 bases from V and 7 bases from J; bases unmatched to any gene: 3. CDR3 length: 14 amino acids. Per germline, CDR1 SGDLS and CDR2 YYNGEE. The CDR3 protein is CASSVGTGLNEQFF. CDR3 nucleotide sequence: TGTGCCAGCAGCGTAGGGACAGGGTTAAATGAGCAGTTCTTC.